The 18 T cell receptor beta chains reported below all come from one sample, sequenced in a study of blood T cell repertoires in COVID-19. Data came from immunoSEQ multiplex PCR; TCRdb stores just in-frame clones and leaves some out. The sample carries over 100,000 clones, roughly 84% recorded once. Sequenced material: peripheral blood. Receptors were obtained from a woman between 45 and 60 years old with acute or convalescent COVID-19.

The chain uses TRBV9 and TRBJ1-6; possible D gene TRBD1, 5 bases. Trimming shortened V by 4 bases and J by 10 bases, and 15 bases separated the two germline ends. Germline assignment: CDR1 SGDLS and CDR2 YYNGEE. This CDR3 spans 14 amino acids. CDR3 sequence (DNA): TGTGCCAGCAGCCCCCACCAGGGAAACTCACCCCTCCACTTT. Amino acids: CASSPHQGNSPLHF.

V is TRBV23-1 and J is TRBJ1-2, with a weak D call TRBD1 (5 bases). TRBV23-1 is annotated as an ORF whose role is uncertain. CDR3 length: 14 residues. V gave up 0 bases and J gave up 5 bases, with 10 bases separating them. CDR3 sequence (DNA): TGCGCCAGCAGTCAATCGGGAGGGGTTTATGGCTACACCTTC. It codes for CASSQSGGVYGYTF.

This rearrangement joins TRBV29-1 to TRBJ1-1; D gene ambiguous. V lost 6 bases and J lost 1, with 12 bases in between. Germline V gives CDR1 SQVTM, CDR2 ANQGSEA. The CDR3 is made up of 13 amino acids. Here the CDR3 reads CSVHFSGNTEAFF. The CDR3, as DNA: TGCAGCGTGCATTTTAGTGGGAACACTGAAGCTTTCTTT. Filled out from reference TRBV29-1 and TRBJ1-1, the complete variable domain reads SAVISQKPSRDICQRGTSLTIQCQVDSQVTMMFWYRQQPGQSLTLIATANQGSEATYESGFVIDKFPISRPNLTFSTLTVSNMSPEDSSIYLCSVHFSGNTEAFFGQGTRLTVV.

The chain couples TRBV19 to TRBJ2-1; maybe TRBD2 (7 bases). The CDR3 contains 16 residues. Trimming removed 5 bases from V and 2 bases from J, with 16 bases in between. The germline V gene encodes CDR1 LNHDA and CDR2 SQIVND (reference sequence). CDR3 amino acids: CASSVQGTTTYNEQFF. The CDR3 DNA reads as TGTGCCAGTAGTGTCCAGGGGACTACCACCTACAATGAGCAGTTCTTC.

The CDR3 region has the DNA TGTGCCAGCAGCCTCCGAGGACAGGGTGACACTGAAGCTTTCTTT. This sequence encodes CASSLRGQGDTEAFF. The chain joins TRBV5-4 to TRBJ1-1; the match to TRBD1 covers 8 bases. With 4 bases clipped from V and 3 bases from J, the junction kept 8 bases outside the gene matches. This CDR3 comprises 15 residues. Germline V gives CDR1 SGHNT, CDR2 YYREEE (reference sequence).

The chain joins TRBV6-5 to TRBJ1-6, with a possible D match to TRBD1 (6 bases). Germline values: CDR1 MNHEY, CDR2 SVGAGI. CDR3 length: 14 residues. Trimming cost V 7 bases and J 6 bases, with 13 bases left between them. The CDR3: CASTTGPSNSPLHF. The CDR3 DNA sequence: TGTGCCAGCACAACAGGGCCGAGTAATTCACCCCTCCACTTT.

The chain combines TRBV27 with TRBJ1-5, with 10 bases identical to TRBD1. Germline V lookup: CDR1 MNHEY, CDR2 SMNVEV (reference sequence). V lost 1 base, J lost 7 bases, and 19 bases stayed unmatched. The length of the CDR3 is 20 residues. Here the CDR3 reads CASSLLRKGQGSHFEQPQHF. The CDR3 nucleotides read TGTGCCAGCAGTTTATTGAGGAAGGGACAGGGGTCCCACTTTGAACAGCCCCAGCATTTT.

The CDR3 DNA reads TGCGCCAGCAGTTCACAGGGGGGCACTGAAGCTTTCTTT. Encoded protein: CASSSQGGTEAFF. V is TRBV5-1 and J is TRBJ1-1; 8 nucleotides agree with TRBD1. V trimming: 5 bases; J trimming: 4 bases; junction bases outside the gene matches: 4. The CDR3 covers 13 residues. Germline V lookup: CDR1 SGHRS, CDR2 YFSETQ.

This clone came up once. The chain has TRBV12-3 or TRBV12-4 and TRBJ1-5; D unclear. CDR3 length: 12 residues. Trimming took 6 bases from V and 8 from J, leaving 11 bases between them. CDR3 DNA sequence: TGTGCCAGCAGGGCAGTTTATGAGCCCCAGCATTTT. Protein sequence: CASRAVYEPQHF.

V usage is TRBV5-4 and J usage is TRBJ2-1; D may be TRBD1 (6 bases). This CDR3 has 15 amino acids. Germline V gene lookup returns CDR1 SGHNT and CDR2 YYREEE (reference sequence). Trimming shortened V by 3 bases and J by 2 bases, and 12 bases separated the two germline ends. The CDR3 loop reads CASSWTGTPYNEQFF. CDR3 DNA: TGTGCCAGCAGCTGGACCGGGACACCCTACAATGAGCAGTTCTTC.

This chain links TRBV5-6 with TRBJ1-1, with D hard to call. The CDR3 is made up of 14 amino acids. V was trimmed by 2 bases and J by 0 bases, leaving 8 bases between them. Germline CDR1 reads SGHDT; CDR2 reads YYEEEE. The CDR3 DNA reads TGTGCCAGCAGCTTCTCAACTATGAACACTGAAGCTTTCTTT. Translation gives CASSFSTMNTEAFF.

The rearrangement links TRBV5-4 to TRBJ2-7, with 8 bases matching TRBD2. From germline, CDR1 is SGHNT and CDR2 YYREEE (reference sequence). Trimming removed 2 bases from V and 0 bases from J; junction bases left unmatched: 1. This CDR3 comprises 14 residues. The CDR3, as DNA: TGTGCCAGCAGCTTACGGGGGGGCTCCTACGAGCAGTACTTC. This sequence encodes CASSLRGGSYEQYF. The whole variable domain, filled in from reference TRBV5-4 and TRBJ2-7, reads ETGVTQSPTHLIKTRGQQVTLRCSSQSGHNTVSWYQQALGQGPQFIFQYYREEENGRGNFPPRFSGLQFPNYSSELNVNALELDDSALYLCASSLRGGSYEQYFGPGTRLTVT.

The rearrangement joins TRBV6-6 to TRBJ1-2; D gene unclear. The V gene lost 4 bases and the J gene lost 3 bases, with 15 bases spanning the gap. Germline-derived CDR1 and CDR2 are MNHNY and SVGAGI (reference sequence). There are 15 residues in the CDR3. The CDR3, as DNA: TGTGCCAGCAGTTCATATAGCGGGGTAGACTATGGCTACACCTTC. Encoded protein: CASSSYSGVDYGYTF.

The rearrangement joins TRBV11-2 to TRBJ1-2, with D maybe TRBD1 (5 bases). V was shortened by 2 bases and J by 4 bases, with 14 bases between the two germline ends. Germline CDR1 SGHAT, CDR2 FQNNGV. This CDR3 spans 15 amino acids. DNA for the CDR3: TGTGCCAGCAGCTTACAGGGAATACTGGGCTATGGCTACACCTTC. It yields the protein CASSLQGILGYGYTF. The full variable domain, rest sourced from reference TRBV11-2 and TRBJ1-2, is EAGVAQSPRYKIIEKRQSVAFWCNPISGHATLYWYQQILGQGPKLLIQFQNNGVVDDSQLPKDRFSAERLKGVDSTLKIQPAKLEDSAVYLCASSLQGILGYGYTFGSGTRLTVV.

CDR3 DNA: TGCGCCAGCAGCCAAGATCGCGAGAGAAACACCATATATTTT. Translated: CASSQDRERNTIYF. The chain employs TRBV4-1 and TRBJ1-3; D uncertain. The germline V gene encodes CDR1 MGHRA and CDR2 YSYEKL. The CDR3 is made up of 14 amino acids. Trimming took off 0 bases at V and 5 bases at J, with 8 bases between the two ends.

The chain carries TRBV9 and TRBJ2-2, with 8 bases lining up with TRBD2. J was trimmed by 5 bases and V by 0 bases; bases with no gene match: 6. The CDR3 is 16 residues long. The germline CDR1 and CDR2 sequences are SGDLS and YYNGEE. CDR3 loop: CASSVAGGPRTGELFF. The CDR3 DNA is TGTGCCAGCAGCGTAGCGGGGGGGCCGCGTACCGGGGAGCTGTTTTTT.

V is TRBV28 and J is TRBJ1-4, with D perhaps TRBD1 (6 bases). CDR1 MDHEN and CDR2 SYDVKM come from the germline V gene. This CDR3 is built from 13 residues. Trimming took 3 bases from V and 8 from J, leaving 10 bases between them. CDR3 in DNA: TGTGCCAGCAGTTTTAGCACAGGGGAAAAACTGTTTTTT. Protein sequence: CASSFSTGEKLFF. Based on the CDR3 plus reference TRBV28 and TRBJ1-4, the full variable domain is DVKVTQSSRYLVKRTGEKVFLECVQDMDHENMFWYRQDPGLGLRLIYFSYDVKMKEKGDIPEGYSVSREKKERFSLILESASTNQTSMYLCASSFSTGEKLFFGSGTQLSVL.

This clone came up once. This chain connects TRBV4-2 to TRBJ2-2, with 8 positions matching TRBD1. Looked up from germline, CDR1 is LGHNA and CDR2 is YNFKEQ. This CDR3 is 15 amino acids long. Trimming took 1 base from V and 6 from J; bases not matched to a gene: 4. CDR3 in amino acids: CASSQAGGRAGELFF. Written as DNA, the CDR3 is TGTGCCAGCAGCCAAGCAGGGGGCAGGGCCGGGGAGCTGTTTTTT.